This paragraph covers one T cell receptor (beta chain) sequence. The V end was cut by 6 bases, the J end by 3 bases, with 9 bases between. This CDR3 has 13 residues. Germline values: CDR1 SNHLY, CDR2 FYNNEI. This sample was included in a study of blood T cell repertoires in COVID-19. For the study at large: The study drew acute and convalescent COVID-19 samples from the United States, Italy and Spain.

How the authors handled the data: Nucleated cell number was recorded as an estimate derived from reference gene primer amplification. The method was immunoSEQ multiplex PCR; TCRdb's version includes in-frame clones alone and lacks a portion of them. V, J and clone size reflect that table, while D and trimming were determined from the DNA. This table holds some 200,000 clones, 70% to 90% found once. The TCR originated in a woman in her late teens or twenties who had recovered from COVID-19. Material for sequencing was PBMCs or T cells enriched from blood (not recorded which). The J gene is TRBJ1-5, the V gene TRBV2; D gene uncertain. This CDR3 reads CASSLGPNQPQHF. The CDR3 nucleotides are TGTGCCAGCAGCCTCGGTCCCAATCAGCCCCAGCATTTT.